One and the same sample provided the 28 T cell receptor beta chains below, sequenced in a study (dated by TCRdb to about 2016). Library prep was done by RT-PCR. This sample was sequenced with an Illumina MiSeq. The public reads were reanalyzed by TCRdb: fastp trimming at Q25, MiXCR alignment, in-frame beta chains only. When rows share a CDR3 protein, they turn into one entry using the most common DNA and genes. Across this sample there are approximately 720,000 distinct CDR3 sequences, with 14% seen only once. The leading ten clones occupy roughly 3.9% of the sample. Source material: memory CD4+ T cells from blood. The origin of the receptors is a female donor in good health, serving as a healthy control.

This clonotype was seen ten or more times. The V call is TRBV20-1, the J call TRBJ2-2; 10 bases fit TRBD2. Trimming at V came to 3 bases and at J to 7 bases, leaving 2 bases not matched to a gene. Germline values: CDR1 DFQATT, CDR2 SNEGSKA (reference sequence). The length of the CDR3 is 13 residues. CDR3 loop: CSARPSGGGELFF. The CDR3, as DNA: TGCAGTGCTAGGCCTAGCGGGGGCGGGGAGCTGTTTTTT.

Here the CDR3 DNA reads TGCGCCAGCAGCCAAGGTCACGGCTCCTCCTACGAGCAGTACTTC. Protein: CASSQGHGSSYEQYF. The chain employs TRBV4-1 and TRBJ2-7; D remains unclear. The CDR3 extends over 15 amino acids. Trimming took off 1 base at V and 0 bases at J, with 10 bases between the two ends. CDR1 is MGHRA and CDR2 is YSYEKL in the germline V gene.

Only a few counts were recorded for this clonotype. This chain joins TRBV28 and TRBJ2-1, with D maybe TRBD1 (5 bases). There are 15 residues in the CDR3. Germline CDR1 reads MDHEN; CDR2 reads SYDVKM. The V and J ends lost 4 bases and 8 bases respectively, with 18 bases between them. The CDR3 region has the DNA TGTGCCAGCAGTTCCATTGACGGACACAGGTATGAGCAGTTCTTC. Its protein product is CASSSIDGHRYEQFF.

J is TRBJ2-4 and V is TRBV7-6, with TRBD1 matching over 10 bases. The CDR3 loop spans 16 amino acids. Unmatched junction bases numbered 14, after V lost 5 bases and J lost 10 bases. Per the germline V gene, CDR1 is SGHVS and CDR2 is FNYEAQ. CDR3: CASSPLAGTGDRIQYF. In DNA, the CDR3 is TGTGCCAGCAGCCCCCTTGCCGGGACAGGGGATCGTATTCAGTACTTC.

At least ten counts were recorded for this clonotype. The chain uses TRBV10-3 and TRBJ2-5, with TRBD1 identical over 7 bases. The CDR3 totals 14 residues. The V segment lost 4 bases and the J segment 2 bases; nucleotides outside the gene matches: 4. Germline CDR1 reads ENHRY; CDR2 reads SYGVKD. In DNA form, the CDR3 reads TGTGCCATCAGTGTCGGGACAGCTCAAGAGACCCAGTACTTC. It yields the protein CAISVGTAQETQYF.

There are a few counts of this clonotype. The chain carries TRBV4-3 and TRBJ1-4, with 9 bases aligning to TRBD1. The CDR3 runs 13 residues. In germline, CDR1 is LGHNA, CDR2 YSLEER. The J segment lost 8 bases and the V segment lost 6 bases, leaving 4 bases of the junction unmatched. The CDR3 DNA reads TGCGCCAGCAGTACCGGGACAGGGGAAAAACTGTTTTTT. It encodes CASSTGTGEKLFF.

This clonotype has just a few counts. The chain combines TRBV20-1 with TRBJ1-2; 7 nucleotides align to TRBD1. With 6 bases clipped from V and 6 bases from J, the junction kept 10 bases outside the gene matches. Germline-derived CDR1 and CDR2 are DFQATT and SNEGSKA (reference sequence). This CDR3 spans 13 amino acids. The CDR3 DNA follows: TGCAGTGCCCCCCGACAGGGAGCTAATGGCTACACCTTC. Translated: CSAPRQGANGYTF.

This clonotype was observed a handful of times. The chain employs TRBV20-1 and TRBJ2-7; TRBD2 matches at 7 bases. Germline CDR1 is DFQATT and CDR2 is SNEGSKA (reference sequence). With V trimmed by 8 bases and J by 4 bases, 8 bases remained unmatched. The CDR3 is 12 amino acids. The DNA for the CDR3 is TGCAGTTCGTGGGTGGGGGGGTACGAGCAGTACTTC. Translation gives CSSWVGGYEQYF.

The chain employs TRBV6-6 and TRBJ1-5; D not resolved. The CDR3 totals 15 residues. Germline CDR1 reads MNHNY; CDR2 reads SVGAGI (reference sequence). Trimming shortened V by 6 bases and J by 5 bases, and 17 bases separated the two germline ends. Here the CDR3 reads CASSHQAQLHQPQHF. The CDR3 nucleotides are TGTGCCAGCAGCCACCAGGCACAGTTGCATCAGCCCCAGCATTTT.

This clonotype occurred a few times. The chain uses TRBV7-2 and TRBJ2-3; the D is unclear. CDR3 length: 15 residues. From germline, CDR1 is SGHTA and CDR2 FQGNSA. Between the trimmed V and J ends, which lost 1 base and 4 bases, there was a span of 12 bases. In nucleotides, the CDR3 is TGTGCCAGCAGCTTAGGTTTGGTGACCTCAGATACGCAGTATTTT. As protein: CASSLGLVTSDTQYF.

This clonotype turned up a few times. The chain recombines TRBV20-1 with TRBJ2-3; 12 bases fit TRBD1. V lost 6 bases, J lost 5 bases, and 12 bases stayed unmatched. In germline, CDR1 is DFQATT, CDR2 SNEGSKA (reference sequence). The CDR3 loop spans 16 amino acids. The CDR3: CSAVTPGQGAVDTQYF. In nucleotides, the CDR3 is TGCAGTGCAGTAACACCGGGACAGGGGGCTGTAGATACGCAGTATTTT.

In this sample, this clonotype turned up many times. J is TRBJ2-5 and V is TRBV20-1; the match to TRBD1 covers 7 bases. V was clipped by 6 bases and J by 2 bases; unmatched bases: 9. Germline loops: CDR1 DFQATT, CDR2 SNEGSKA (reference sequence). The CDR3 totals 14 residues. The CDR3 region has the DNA TGCAGTGCGACACTGATGACAGGGCAAGAGACCCAGTACTTC. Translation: CSATLMTGQETQYF.

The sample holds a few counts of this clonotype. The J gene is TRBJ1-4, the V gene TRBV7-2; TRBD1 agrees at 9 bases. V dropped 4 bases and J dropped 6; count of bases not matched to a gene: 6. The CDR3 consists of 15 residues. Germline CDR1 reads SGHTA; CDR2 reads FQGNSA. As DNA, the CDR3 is TGTGCCAGCAGCTCGGGACAGGGTTCATATGAAAAACTGTTTTTT. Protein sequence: CASSSGQGSYEKLFF.

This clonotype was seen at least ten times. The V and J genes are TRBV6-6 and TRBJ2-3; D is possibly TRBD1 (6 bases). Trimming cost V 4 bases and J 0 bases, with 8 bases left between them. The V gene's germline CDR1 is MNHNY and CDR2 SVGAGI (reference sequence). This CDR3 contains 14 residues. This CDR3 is CASSSRGSTDTQYF. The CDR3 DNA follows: TGTGCCAGCAGTTCAAGGGGGAGCACAGATACGCAGTATTTT.

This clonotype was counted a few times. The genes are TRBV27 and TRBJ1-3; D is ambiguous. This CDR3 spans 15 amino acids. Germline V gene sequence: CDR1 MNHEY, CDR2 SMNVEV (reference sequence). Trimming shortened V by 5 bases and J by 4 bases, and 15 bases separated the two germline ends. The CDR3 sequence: CASSTAPGRGNTIYF. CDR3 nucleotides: TGTGCCAGCAGTACCGCCCCAGGAAGGGGAAACACCATATATTTT.

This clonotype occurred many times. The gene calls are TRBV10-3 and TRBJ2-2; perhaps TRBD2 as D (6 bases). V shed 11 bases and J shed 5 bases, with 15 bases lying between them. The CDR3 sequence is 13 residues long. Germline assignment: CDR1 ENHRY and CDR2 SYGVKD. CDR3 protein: CAGAAGWTGELFF. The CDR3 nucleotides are TGTGCCGGGGCAGCGGGCTGGACCGGGGAGCTGTTTTTT.

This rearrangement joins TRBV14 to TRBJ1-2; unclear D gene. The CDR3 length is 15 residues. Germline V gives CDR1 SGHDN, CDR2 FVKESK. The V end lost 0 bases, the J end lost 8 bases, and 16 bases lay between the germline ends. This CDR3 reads CASSQEPRGGYGYTF. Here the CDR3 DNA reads TGTGCCAGCAGCCAAGAACCTCGGGGAGGGTACGGCTACACCTTC.

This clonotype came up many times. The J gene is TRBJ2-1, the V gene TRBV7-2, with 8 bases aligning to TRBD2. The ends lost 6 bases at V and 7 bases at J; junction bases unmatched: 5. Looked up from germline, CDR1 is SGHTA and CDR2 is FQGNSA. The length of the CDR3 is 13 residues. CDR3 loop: CASRFTGGNEQFF. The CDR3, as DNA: TGTGCCAGCAGATTTACGGGGGGGAATGAGCAGTTCTTC.

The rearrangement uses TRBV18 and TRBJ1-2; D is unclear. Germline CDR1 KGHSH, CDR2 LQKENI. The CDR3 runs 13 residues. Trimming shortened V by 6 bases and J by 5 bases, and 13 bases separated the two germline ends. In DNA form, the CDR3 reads TGTGCCAGCTCGCCTTCCCAGGATTATGGCTACACCTTC. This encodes CASSPSQDYGYTF.

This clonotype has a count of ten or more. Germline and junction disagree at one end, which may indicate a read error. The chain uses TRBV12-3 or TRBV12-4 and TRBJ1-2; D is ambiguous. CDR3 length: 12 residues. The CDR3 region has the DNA TGTGCCAGCAGCTTAGGCAACTATGGCTACACCTTC. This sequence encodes CASSLGNYGYTF.

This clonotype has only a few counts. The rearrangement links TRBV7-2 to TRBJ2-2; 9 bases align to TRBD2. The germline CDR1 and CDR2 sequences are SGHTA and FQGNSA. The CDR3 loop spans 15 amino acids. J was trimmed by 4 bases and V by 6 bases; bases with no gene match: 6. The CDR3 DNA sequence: TGTGCCAGCAGAGCTTATAGCGGGAGCACCGGGGAGCTGTTTTTT. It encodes CASRAYSGSTGELFF.

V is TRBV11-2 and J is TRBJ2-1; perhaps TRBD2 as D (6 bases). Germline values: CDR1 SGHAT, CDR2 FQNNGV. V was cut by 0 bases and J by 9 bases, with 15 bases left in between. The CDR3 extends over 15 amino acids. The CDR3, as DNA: TGTGCCAGCAGCTTAGACGCAGGACTATTTGGTGAGCAGTTCTTC. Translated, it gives CASSLDAGLFGEQFF. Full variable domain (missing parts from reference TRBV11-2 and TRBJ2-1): EAGVAQSPRYKIIEKRQSVAFWCNPISGHATLYWYQQILGQGPKLLIQFQNNGVVDDSQLPKDRFSAERLKGVDSTLKIQPAKLEDSAVYLCASSLDAGLFGEQFFGPGTRLTVL.

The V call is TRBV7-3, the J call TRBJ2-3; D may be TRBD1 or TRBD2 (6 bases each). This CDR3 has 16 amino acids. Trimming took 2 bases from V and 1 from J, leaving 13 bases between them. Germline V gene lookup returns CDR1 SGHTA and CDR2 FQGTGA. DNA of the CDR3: TGTGCCAGCAGCTTAGGGGGGCGCGGGGGCACAGATACGCAGTATTTT. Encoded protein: CASSLGGRGGTDTQYF.

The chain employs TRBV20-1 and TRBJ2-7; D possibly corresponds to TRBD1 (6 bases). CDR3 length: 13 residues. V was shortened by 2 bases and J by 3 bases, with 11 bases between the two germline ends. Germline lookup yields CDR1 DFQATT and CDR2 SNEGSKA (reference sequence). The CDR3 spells CSARQGFRYEQYF. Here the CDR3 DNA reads TGCAGTGCTAGACAGGGGTTCCGCTACGAGCAGTACTTC.

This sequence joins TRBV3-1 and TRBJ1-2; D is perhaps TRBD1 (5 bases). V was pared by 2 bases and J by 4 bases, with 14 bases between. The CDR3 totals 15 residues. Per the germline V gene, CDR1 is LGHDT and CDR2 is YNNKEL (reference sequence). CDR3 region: CASSQMLRGTYGYTF. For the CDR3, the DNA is TGTGCCAGCAGCCAAATGTTAAGGGGAACCTATGGCTACACCTTC.

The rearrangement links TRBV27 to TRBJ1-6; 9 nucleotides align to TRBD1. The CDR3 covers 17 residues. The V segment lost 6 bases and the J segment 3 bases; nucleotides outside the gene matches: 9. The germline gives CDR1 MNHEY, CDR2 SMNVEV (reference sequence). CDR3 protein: CASSQKQGAGYNSPLHF. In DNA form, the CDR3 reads TGTGCCAGCAGCCAGAAACAGGGGGCAGGCTATAATTCACCCCTCCACTTT.

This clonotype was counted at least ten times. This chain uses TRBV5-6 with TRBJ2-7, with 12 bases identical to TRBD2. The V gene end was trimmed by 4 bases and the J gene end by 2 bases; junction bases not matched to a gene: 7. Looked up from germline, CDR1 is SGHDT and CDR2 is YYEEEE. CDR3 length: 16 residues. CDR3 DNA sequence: TGTGCCAGCAGCCGACAAACTAGCGGGAGGACCTACGAGCAGTACTTC. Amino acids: CASSRQTSGRTYEQYF.

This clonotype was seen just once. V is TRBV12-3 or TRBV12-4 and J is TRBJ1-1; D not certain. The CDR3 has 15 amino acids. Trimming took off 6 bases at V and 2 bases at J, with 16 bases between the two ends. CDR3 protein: CASSVEGGLNTEAFF. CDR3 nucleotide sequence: TGTGCCAGCAGCGTAGAGGGAGGACTTAACACTGAAGCTTTCTTT.